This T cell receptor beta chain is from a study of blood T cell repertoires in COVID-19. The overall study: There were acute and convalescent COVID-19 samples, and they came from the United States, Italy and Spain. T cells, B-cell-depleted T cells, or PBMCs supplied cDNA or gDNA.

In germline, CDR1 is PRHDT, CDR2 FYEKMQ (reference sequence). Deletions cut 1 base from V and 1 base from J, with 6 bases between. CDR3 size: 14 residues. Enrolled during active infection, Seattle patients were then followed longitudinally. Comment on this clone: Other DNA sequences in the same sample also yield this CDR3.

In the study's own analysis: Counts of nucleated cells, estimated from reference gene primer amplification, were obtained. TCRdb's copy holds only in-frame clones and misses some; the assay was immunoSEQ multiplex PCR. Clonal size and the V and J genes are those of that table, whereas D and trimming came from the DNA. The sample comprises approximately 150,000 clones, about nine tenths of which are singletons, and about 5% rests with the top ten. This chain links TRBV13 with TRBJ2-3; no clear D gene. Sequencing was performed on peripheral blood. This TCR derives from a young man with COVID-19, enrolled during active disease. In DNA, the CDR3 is TGTGCCAGCAGCTTAGCGGGTGGCACAGATACGCAGTATTTT. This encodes CASSLAGGTDTQYF.